These T cell receptor beta chains were read from a single sample in a study of CD8+ T cells in alopecia areata. Only in-frame clones appear in the TCRdb table, and some are missing; sequencing was by immunoSEQ multiplex PCR. The sample contains roughly 250,000 clones, roughly two thirds of which appear only once. The sample in question was CD4+ T cells sorted from blood, obtained at week 0. These receptors all stem from a human donor with alopecia areata. Both conserved end residues are part of each CDR3. A D gene is named only where the DNA matches it firmly. Clone size is stated in some rows and not others, as once, few, many or a class when expanded.

cdr3_length clone_size j_call d_call v_call cdr3_aa cdr3_nt
14 . TRBJ1-1 . TRBV5-1 CASSLAVTSSAAFF TGCGCCAGCAGCTTGGCCGTGACCTCTTCGGCAGCTTTCTTT
12 . TRBJ2-7 . TRBV2 CASRGSSYEQYF TGTGCCAGCAGGGGCAGCTCCTACGAGCAGTACTTC
15 few TRBJ1-1 . TRBV29-1 CSVEDRRRVHTEAFF TGCAGCGTTGAAGATCGTCGCAGGGTGCACACTGAAGCTTTCTTT
11 few TRBJ2-3 . TRBV20-1 CSGMAIDTQYF TGCAGTGGTATGGCTATAGATACGCAGTATTTT
12 . TRBJ1-2 . TRBV30 CAYPTVSSGYTF TGTGCCTATCCGACAGTTTCGTCCGGCTACACCTTC
18 few TRBJ2-5 . TRBV29-1 CSVVETVLMRPVSETQYF TGCAGCGTTGTGGAGACAGTCTTGATGAGGCCAGTCTCAGAGACCCAGTACTTC
16 . TRBJ1-6 TRBD1 TRBV5-6 CASSSMYRGRDSPLHF TGTGCCAGCAGCTCCATGTACAGGGGGCGTGATTCACCCCTCCACTTT
15 few TRBJ2-5 . TRBV5-6 CASSFPTGAEETQYF TGTGCCAGCAGCTTTCCAACGGGGGCCGAAGAGACCCAGTACTTC
14 . TRBJ1-4 . TRBV15 CATSRDRVWEKLFF TGTGCCACCAGCAGAGACAGGGTATGGGAAAAACTGTTTTTT
12 . TRBJ2-7 . TRBV29-1 CSVSTGLDEQYF TGCAGCGTTTCCACAGGGTTGGACGAGCAGTACTTC
15 . TRBJ2-7 . TRBV23-1 CASGAFPEKGDEQYF TGCGCCAGCGGGGCGTTCCCCGAAAAGGGGGACGAGCAGTACTTC
15 . TRBJ1-6 . TRBV30 CAWSPAGASNSPLHF TGTGCCTGGAGTCCCGCTGGGGCGAGTAATTCACCCCTCCACTTT
16 . TRBJ2-3 TRBD2 TRBV13 CASSVGRGARTDTQYF TGTGCCAGCAGCGTAGGGCGGGGGGCCCGCACAGATACGCAGTATTTT
17 few TRBJ1-6 TRBD1 TRBV15 CATSTMTGKGYNSPLHF TGTGCCACCAGCACGATGACAGGGAAAGGATATAATTCACCCCTCCACTTT
14 . TRBJ1-6 . TRBV7-2 CASSLGWSNSPLHF TGTGCCAGCAGCTTGGGGTGGAGTAATTCACCCCTCCACTTT
14 . TRBJ2-3 TRBD1 TRBV29-1 CSVAQGDATDTQYF TGCAGCGTGGCACAGGGGGACGCCACAGATACGCAGTATTTT
13 few TRBJ2-3 . TRBV5-1 CASSFATLDTQYF TGCGCCAGCAGCTTCGCCACCCTAGATACGCAGTATTTT
11 few TRBJ1-1 . TRBV30 CAWSGVTEAFF TGTGCCTGGAGTGGGGTCACTGAAGCTTTCTTT
12 . TRBJ1-1 . TRBV10-3 CATSDRGTEAFF TGTGCCACTTCGGACAGAGGGACTGAAGCTTTCTTT
12 . TRBJ1-1 . TRBV29-1 CSARHTRTEAFF TGCAGCGCCAGACATACACGGACTGAAGCTTTCTTT
14 . TRBJ1-5 . TRBV29-1 CSVLNTGNNQPQHF TGCAGCGTGCTCAACACAGGGAATAATCAGCCCCAGCATTTT
14 . TRBJ2-6 . TRBV29-1 CSVAAVTGANVLTF TGCAGCGTCGCAGCTGTGACCGGGGCCAACGTCCTGACTTTC
13 few TRBJ2-3 . TRBV29-1 CSVLEGGADTQYF TGCAGCGTCCTCGAGGGTGGGGCAGATACGCAGTATTTT
14 . TRBJ1-5 . TRBV5-1 CASSLGGYNQPQHF TGCGCCAGCAGCTTGGGGGGTTACAATCAGCCCCAGCATTTT
14 few TRBJ1-6 . TRBV2 CASRIGAYNSPLHF TGTGCCAGCAGGATCGGGGCATATAATTCACCCCTCCACTTT
11 . TRBJ2-7 . TRBV6-5 CASTLGREQNF TGTGCCAGCACCTTAGGAAGGGAACAGAACTTC
15 . TRBJ2-6 . TRBV2 CASKFGGSGANVLTF TGTGCCAGCAAATTCGGGGGCTCTGGGGCCAACGTCCTGACTTTC
14 . TRBJ2-3 . TRBV11-2 CASSLDTSTDTQYF TGTGCCAGCAGCTTAGACACCAGCACAGATACGCAGTATTTT
14 . TRBJ2-5 TRBD1 TRBV6-5 CASSLDRGQETQYF TGTGCCAGCAGTCTCGACAGGGGGCAAGAGACCCAGTACTTC